The 26 T cell receptor beta chains in this list originate from one sample, sequenced in a study of T cells in Graves' hyperthyroidism and ophthalmopathy. Amplification targeted TCR beta CDR3 regions from RNA transcripts. HTBI primers drove first-round RT-PCR of the TCR CDR3. TCRdb re-called the multiplex PCR reads with MiXCR, one entry per CDR3 protein. The sample consists of about 720,000 distinct CDR3 sequences, 15% to 20% of them appearing once. Sequenced material: blood. These receptors came from a man younger than 30 with Graves' hyperthyroidism.

The CDR3 here is CASSGGRANNEQFF. The CDR3 bases are TGTGCCAGCAGTGGCGGGAGGGCCAACAATGAGCAGTTCTTC. This chain connects TRBV2 to TRBJ2-1; TRBD2 aligns across 9 bases. The junction had 3 bases not matched to a gene; V was cut back by 4 bases and J by 5 bases. CDR3 length: 14 residues. CDR1 SNHLY and CDR2 FYNNEI come from the germline V gene. Together with reference TRBV2 and TRBJ2-1, the CDR3 gives the full variable domain: EPEVTQTPSHQVTQMGQEVILRCVPISNHLYFYWYRQILGQKVEFLVSFYNNEISEKSEIFDDQFSVERPDGSNFTLKIRSTKLEDSAMYFCASSGGRANNEQFFGPGTRLTVL.

This clonotype was found a few times. The rearrangement joins TRBV20-1 to TRBJ2-2; 7 nucleotides line up with TRBD2. The CDR3 spans 14 residues. Losses at the gene ends were 5 bases for V and 4 bases for J; bases not matched to a gene: 7. CDR1 DFQATT and CDR2 SNEGSKA come from the germline V gene (reference sequence). The CDR3 is CSARTSSSTGELFF. DNA for the CDR3: TGCAGTGCTCGGACTAGTTCGTCCACCGGGGAGCTGTTTTTT.

The chain is built from TRBV20-1 and TRBJ1-4; D might be TRBD1 (5 bases). The CDR3 is 12 residues long. Germline lookup yields CDR1 DFQATT and CDR2 SNEGSKA (reference sequence). Trimming left V 6 bases short and J 5 bases short, with 10 bases between. CDR3 coding DNA: TGCAGTGCCGGGGGTTTAAATGAAAAACTGTTTTTT. It codes for CSAGGLNEKLFF.

In its sample, this clonotype was seen many times. This chain uses TRBV30 with TRBJ1-2, with D uncertain. Trimming took off 2 bases at V and 5 bases at J, with 9 bases between the two ends. The CDR3 is made up of 12 amino acids. Germline CDR1 reads GTSNPN; CDR2 reads SVGIG (reference sequence). CDR3 sequence (DNA): TGTGCCTGGAGTTCGCTTGATTATGGCTACACCTTC. Protein: CAWSSLDYGYTF.

In this sample, this clonotype turned up a few times. The genes are TRBV7-2 and TRBJ2-1; TRBD2 matches 12 bases. Per germline, CDR1 SGHTA and CDR2 FQGNSA. This CDR3 spans 16 amino acids. V trimming: 5 bases; J trimming: 9 bases; junction bases outside the gene matches: 11. For the CDR3, the DNA is TGTGCCAGCAGCGCAATCTCTAGCGGGAGGGCGGTTGAGCAGTTCTTC. Protein sequence: CASSAISSGRAVEQFF.

This clonotype has a count of ten or more. This chain joins TRBV12-3 or TRBV12-4 and TRBJ2-7; a possible D gene is TRBD2 (5 bases). This CDR3 is built from 13 residues. Trimming cost V 5 bases and J 0 bases, with 8 bases left between them. CDR3 nucleotides: TGTGCCAGCAGTGAAACTAGCTCCTACGAGCAGTACTTC. Residues: CASSETSSYEQYF.

This clonotype was observed many times. V is TRBV20-1 and J is TRBJ2-7, with TRBD2 matching 9 bases. The ends lost 2 bases at V and 5 bases at J; junction bases unmatched: 10. This CDR3 contains 15 residues. Germline loops: CDR1 DFQATT, CDR2 SNEGSKA (reference sequence). The CDR3 protein is CSARTPSGTRHEQYF. CDR3 sequence (DNA): TGCAGTGCTAGAACCCCTAGCGGGACTCGACACGAGCAGTACTTC.

This clonotype was counted once. The chain couples TRBV4-2 to TRBJ2-1, with a weak D call TRBD2 (5 bases). Germline CDR1 LGHNA, CDR2 YNFKEQ. Deletions cut 2 bases from V and 5 bases from J, with 10 bases between. The CDR3 covers 14 residues. The CDR3 loop is CASSQQDSNNEQFF. The DNA for the CDR3 is TGTGCCAGCAGCCAACAGGACTCGAACAATGAGCAGTTCTTC.

This clonotype was picked up many times. The chain combines TRBV6-1 with TRBJ2-7; 10 bases are a match to TRBD1. V shed 5 bases, J shed 4 bases, and the junction held 8 bases outside the gene matches. CDR3 length: 15 amino acids. The V gene's germline CDR1 is MNHNS and CDR2 SASEGT. CDR3: CASSHGQGGIYEQYF. DNA of the CDR3: TGTGCCAGCAGTCACGGACAGGGGGGGATATACGAGCAGTACTTC.

There are many counts of this clonotype. The CDR3 DNA reads TGTGCCAGCAGACGGGGGGGGACAGGGGCGAATCAGCCCCAGCATTTT. Translating gives CASRRGGTGANQPQHF. The chain employs TRBV28 and TRBJ1-5; 10 bases line up with TRBD1. J lost 4 bases, V lost 6 bases, and 9 bases had no gene match. This CDR3 comprises 16 residues. The germline CDR1 and CDR2 sequences are MDHEN and SYDVKM.

This clonotype was recorded many times. The V gene is TRBV6-1, the J gene TRBJ2-7; perhaps TRBD1 as D (6 bases). The V gene lost 6 bases and the J gene lost 5 bases, with 17 bases spanning the gap. The CDR3 contains 14 residues. The germline CDR1 and CDR2 sequences are MNHNS and SASEGT. This CDR3 reads CASSATGPGDEQYF. The CDR3 nucleotides read TGTGCCAGCAGCGCTACAGGGCCAGGCGACGAGCAGTACTTC.

This clonotype has ten or more counts. This sequence joins TRBV28 and TRBJ2-7; D is possibly TRBD1 (6 bases). Germline loops: CDR1 MDHEN, CDR2 SYDVKM. Between the trimmed V and J ends, which lost 5 bases and 4 bases, there was a span of 12 bases. CDR3 length equals 13 residues. CDR3 sequence (DNA): TGTGCCAGCAGTACCCGGGACATGTACGAGCAGTACTTC. Protein: CASSTRDMYEQYF.

This chain joins TRBV12-5 and TRBJ1-1; TRBD1 might be the D (5 bases). This CDR3 is built from 15 residues. The V and J ends lost 5 bases and 4 bases respectively, with 17 bases between them. Germline CDR1 is LGHNT and CDR2 is FRNRAP. As DNA, the CDR3 is TGTGCTAGTGGTCCTCTGGGGGGTTTAAGCACTGAAGCTTTCTTT. Translating gives CASGPLGGLSTEAFF.

The sample holds one count of this clonotype. V and J are TRBV7-3 and TRBJ1-2, with D tentatively TRBD1 (5 bases). With 5 bases removed from V and 8 bases from J, the gap between germline ends came to 15 bases. Germline V gene data show CDR1 as SGHTA and CDR2 as FQGTGA. This CDR3 is built from 13 residues. The CDR3 DNA is TGTGCCAGCAGCCCCGCAGGGAAGCGGGGCTACACCTTC. The encoded protein is CASSPAGKRGYTF.

This chain joins TRBV6-1 and TRBJ2-2; possibly TRBD1 or TRBD2 for D (5 bases each). This CDR3 comprises 15 residues. In germline, CDR1 is MNHNS, CDR2 SASEGT. V was clipped by 0 bases and J by 5 bases, with 10 bases between them. CDR3 sequence reads: CASSEARGGTGELFF. CDR3 nucleotide sequence: TGTGCCAGCAGTGAAGCGCGTGGGGGAACCGGGGAGCTGTTTTTT.

This clonotype was seen repeatedly, ten times or more. The chain links TRBV2 to TRBJ2-2; 16 bases are a match to TRBD2. The CDR3 runs 16 residues. Per germline, CDR1 SNHLY and CDR2 FYNNEI. V lost 6 bases to trimming and J lost 3 bases; unmatched junction nucleotides: 1. CDR3 DNA sequence: TGTGCCAGCAGCGGGACTAGCGGGAGGGACACCGGGGAGCTGTTTTTT. The encoded protein is CASSGTSGRDTGELFF.

This clonotype was recorded many times. V is TRBV2 and J is TRBJ2-1, with 8 bases matching TRBD2. Trimming took 4 bases from V and 6 from J; bases not matched to a gene: 14. The CDR3 spans 17 residues. In germline, CDR1 is SNHLY, CDR2 FYNNEI. In DNA form, the CDR3 reads TGTGCCAGCAGTGGCCCTTCCGGGAGGGCCTTGAGCAATGAGCAGTTCTTC. Its translation is CASSGPSGRALSNEQFF.

The table lists this clonotype with many counts. This chain uses TRBV28 with TRBJ1-1; 7 bases map to TRBD1. V trimming: 5 bases; J trimming: 1 base; junction bases outside the gene matches: 7. From germline, CDR1 is MDHEN and CDR2 SYDVKM. CDR3 size: 15 residues. CDR3 DNA: TGTGCCAGCAGTCGAACCACAGGGGCGAACACTGAAGCTTTCTTT. Protein: CASSRTTGANTEAFF.

The chain recombines TRBV4-3 with TRBJ2-7; D remains ambiguous. The germline V gene encodes CDR1 LGHNA and CDR2 YSLEER. The CDR3 runs 13 residues. V was trimmed by 3 bases and J by 2 bases, leaving 8 bases between them. The CDR3 protein is CASSQTRAYEQYF. CDR3 nucleotides: TGCGCCAGCAGCCAGACCCGTGCCTACGAGCAGTACTTC.

This chain links TRBV15 with TRBJ1-1; D unresolved. CDR3 size: 14 residues. Germline CDR1 LNHNV, CDR2 YYDKDF (reference sequence). V lost 0 bases and J lost 4, with 9 bases in between. CDR3 nucleotide sequence: TGTGCCACCAGCAGAGATAACGGACCCACTGAAGCTTTCTTT. Its protein is CATSRDNGPTEAFF.

V gene TRBV10-2 combines with J gene TRBJ2-2; D might be TRBD1 or TRBD2, each matching 6 bases. V gave up 3 bases and J gave up 2 bases, with 10 bases separating them. The CDR3 extends over 15 amino acids. Germline V gives CDR1 WSHSY, CDR2 SAAADI. Here the CDR3 reads CASSEGGRNTGELFF. The CDR3 nucleotides are TGCGCCAGCAGTGAAGGGGGGAGAAACACCGGGGAGCTGTTTTTT.

This rearrangement joins TRBV3-1 to TRBJ1-2; D might be TRBD1 (6 bases). Trimming took off 0 bases at V and 6 bases at J, with 14 bases between the two ends. This CDR3 spans 15 amino acids. Germline CDR1 and CDR2: LGHDT and YNNKEL (reference sequence). DNA of the CDR3: TGTGCCAGCAGCCAAGACCCCACAGGGCCAGATGGCTACACCTTC. Translation: CASSQDPTGPDGYTF.

This clonotype came up many times. The chain combines TRBV5-8 with TRBJ1-1; no firm D call. From germline, CDR1 is SGHTS and CDR2 YDEGEE. The CDR3 covers 13 residues. The V end was cut by 0 bases, the J end by 4 bases, with 7 bases between. This CDR3 is CASSLDGFTEAFF. CDR3 DNA sequence: TGTGCCAGCAGCTTGGATGGATTCACTGAAGCTTTCTTT. The full variable domain, with the rest looked up from reference TRBV5-8 and TRBJ1-1, is EAGVTQSPTHLIKTRGQQATLRCSPISGHTSVYWYQQALGLGLQFLLWYDEGEERNRGNFPPRFSGRQFPNYSSELNVNALELEDSALYLCASSLDGFTEAFFGQGTRLTVV.

The chain carries TRBV2 and TRBJ2-1, with TRBD2 as a possible D gene (6 bases). V gave up 10 bases and J gave up 7 bases, with 17 bases separating them. The CDR3 covers 13 residues. Germline CDR1 reads SNHLY; CDR2 reads FYNNEI. CDR3: CATQGGLRNEQFF. CDR3 nucleotide sequence: TGTGCCACGCAGGGAGGCTTGAGGAATGAGCAGTTCTTC.

This clonotype was found many times. V usage is TRBV12-3 or TRBV12-4 and J usage is TRBJ2-7; either TRBD1 or TRBD2 may fit D (6 bases each). V was trimmed by 2 bases and J by 5 bases, leaving 16 bases between them. The CDR3 totals 15 residues. The CDR3 loop is CASSLSSRGGNEQYF. The CDR3 DNA is TGTGCCAGCAGTTTAAGTTCGAGAGGGGGGAACGAGCAGTACTTC.

The chain is built from TRBV20-1 and TRBJ1-6; D possibly corresponds to TRBD1 (5 bases). With 3 bases removed from V and 1 base from J, the gap between germline ends came to 7 bases. The CDR3 contains 14 residues. CDR1 and CDR2 (germline): DFQATT, SNEGSKA (reference sequence). CDR3 DNA: TGCAGTGCTAGGCAGGGTTCCTATAATTCACCCCTCCACTTT. Protein sequence: CSARQGSYNSPLHF.